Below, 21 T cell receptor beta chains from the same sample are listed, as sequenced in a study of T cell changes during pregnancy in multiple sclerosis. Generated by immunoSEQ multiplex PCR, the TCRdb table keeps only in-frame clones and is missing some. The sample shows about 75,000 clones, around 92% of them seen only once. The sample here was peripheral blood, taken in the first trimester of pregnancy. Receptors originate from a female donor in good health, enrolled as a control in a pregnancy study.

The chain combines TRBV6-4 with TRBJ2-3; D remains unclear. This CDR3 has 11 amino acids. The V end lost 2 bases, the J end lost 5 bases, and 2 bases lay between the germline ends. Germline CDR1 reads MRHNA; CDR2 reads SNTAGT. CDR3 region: CASSDRDTQYF. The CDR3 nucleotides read TGTGCCAGCAGTGACCGAGATACGCAGTATTTT.

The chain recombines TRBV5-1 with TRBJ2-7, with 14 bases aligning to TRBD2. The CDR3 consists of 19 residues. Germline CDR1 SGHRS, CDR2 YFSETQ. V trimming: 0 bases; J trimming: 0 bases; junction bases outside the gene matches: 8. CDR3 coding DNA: TGCGCCAGCAGCTTGGGACCGGGACTAGCGGGAGAACGCTCCTACGAGCAGTACTTC. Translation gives CASSLGPGLAGERSYEQYF.

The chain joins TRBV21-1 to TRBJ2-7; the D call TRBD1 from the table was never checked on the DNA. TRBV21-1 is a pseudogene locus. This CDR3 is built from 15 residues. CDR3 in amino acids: CASSLLGRWAYEQYF. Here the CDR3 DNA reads TGTGCCAGCAGCCTCCTGGGGCGGTGGGCCTACGAGCAGTACTTC.

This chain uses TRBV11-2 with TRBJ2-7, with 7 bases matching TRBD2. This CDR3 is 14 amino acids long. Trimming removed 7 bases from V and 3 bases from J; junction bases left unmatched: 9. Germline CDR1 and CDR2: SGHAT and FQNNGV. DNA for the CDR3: TGTGCCAGCACCCGGAGAGGGGAGGGCTACGAGCAGTACTTC. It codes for CASTRRGEGYEQYF.

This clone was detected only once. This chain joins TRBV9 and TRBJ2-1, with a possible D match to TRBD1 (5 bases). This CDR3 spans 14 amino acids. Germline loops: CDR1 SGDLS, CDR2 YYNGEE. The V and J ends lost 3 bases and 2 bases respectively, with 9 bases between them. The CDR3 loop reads CASSAQTAYNEQFF. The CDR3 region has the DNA TGTGCCAGCAGCGCCCAGACAGCCTACAATGAGCAGTTCTTC. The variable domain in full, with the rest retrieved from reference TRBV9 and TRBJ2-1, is DSGVTQTPKHLITATGQRVTLRCSPRSGDLSVYWYQQSLDQGLQFLIQYYNGEERAKGNILERFSAQQFPDLHSELNLSSLELGDSALYFCASSAQTAYNEQFFGPGTRLTVL.

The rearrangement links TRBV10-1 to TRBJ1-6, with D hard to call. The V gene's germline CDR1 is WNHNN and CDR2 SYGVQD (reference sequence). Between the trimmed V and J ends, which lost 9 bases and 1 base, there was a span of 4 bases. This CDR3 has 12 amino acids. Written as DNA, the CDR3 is TGCGCCAGTTTATCCTATAATTCACCCCTCCACTTT. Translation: CASLSYNSPLHF.

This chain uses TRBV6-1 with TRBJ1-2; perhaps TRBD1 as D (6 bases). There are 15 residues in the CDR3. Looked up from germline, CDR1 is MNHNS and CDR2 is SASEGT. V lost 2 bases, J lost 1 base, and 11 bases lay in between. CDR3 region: CASSEYQGINYGYTF. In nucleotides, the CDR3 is TGTGCCAGCAGTGAATATCAGGGGATTAACTATGGCTACACCTTC.

The CDR3 DNA reads as TGTGCCAGCAGCTTAGCGACAGGGTCCAGGTCCTACGAGCAGTACTTC. Amino acid sequence: CASSLATGSRSYEQYF. The gene calls are TRBV7-2 and TRBJ2-7; TRBD1 aligns across 7 bases. Germline-derived CDR1 and CDR2 are SGHTA and FQGNSA. This CDR3 has 16 amino acids. Losses at the gene ends were 0 bases for V and 1 base for J; bases not matched to a gene: 6.

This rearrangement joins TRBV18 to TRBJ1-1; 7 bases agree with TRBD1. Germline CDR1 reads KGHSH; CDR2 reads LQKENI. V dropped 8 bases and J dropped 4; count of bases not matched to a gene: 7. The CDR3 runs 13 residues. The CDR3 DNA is TGTGCCAGCCAAGGGGGACAGACCACTGAAGCTTTCTTT. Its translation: CASQGGQTTEAFF. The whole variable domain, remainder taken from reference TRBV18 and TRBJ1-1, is NAGVMQNPRHLVRRRGQEARLRCSPMKGHSHVYWYRQLPEEGLKFMVYLQKENIIDESGMPKERFSAEFPKEGPSILRIQQVVRGDSAAYFCASQGGQTTEAFFGQGTRLTVV.

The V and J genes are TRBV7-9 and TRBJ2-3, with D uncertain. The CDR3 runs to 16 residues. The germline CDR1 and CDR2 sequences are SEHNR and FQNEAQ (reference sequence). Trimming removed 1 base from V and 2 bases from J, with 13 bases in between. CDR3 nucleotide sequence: TGTGCCAGCAGCTTAGAGGTCCTTACTACCACAGATACGCAGTATTTT. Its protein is CASSLEVLTTTDTQYF.

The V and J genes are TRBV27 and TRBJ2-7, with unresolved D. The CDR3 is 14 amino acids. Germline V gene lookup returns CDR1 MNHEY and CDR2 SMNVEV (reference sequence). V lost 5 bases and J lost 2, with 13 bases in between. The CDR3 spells CASSPYRNTYEQYF. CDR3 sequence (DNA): TGTGCCAGCAGTCCATACCGAAACACCTACGAGCAGTACTTC.

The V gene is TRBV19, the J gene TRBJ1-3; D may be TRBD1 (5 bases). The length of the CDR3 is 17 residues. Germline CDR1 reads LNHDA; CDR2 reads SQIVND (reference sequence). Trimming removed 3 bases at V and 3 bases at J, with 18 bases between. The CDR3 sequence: CASSIRSGGEFGNTIYF. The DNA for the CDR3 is TGTGCCAGTAGTATCAGATCGGGGGGAGAGTTTGGAAACACCATATATTTT.

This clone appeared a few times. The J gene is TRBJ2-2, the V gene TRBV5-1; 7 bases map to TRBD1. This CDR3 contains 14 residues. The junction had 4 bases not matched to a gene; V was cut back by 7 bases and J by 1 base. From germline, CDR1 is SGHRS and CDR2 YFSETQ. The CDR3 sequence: CASGQGVNTGELFF. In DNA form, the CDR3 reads TGCGCCAGCGGGCAGGGGGTGAACACCGGGGAGCTGTTTTTT.

CDR3 bases: TGCGCCAGCAGCTTGCGGGGGACAGGGTTGCGGGGCTACACCTTC. This codes for CASSLRGTGLRGYTF. This sequence joins TRBV5-1 and TRBJ1-2; 9 bases are shared with TRBD1. Germline-derived CDR1 and CDR2 are SGHRS and YFSETQ. This CDR3 is built from 15 residues. Losses at the gene ends were 1 base for V and 8 bases for J; bases not matched to a gene: 9. The whole variable domain, filled in from reference TRBV5-1 and TRBJ1-2, reads KAGVTQTPRYLIKTRGQQVTLSCSPISGHRSVSWYQQTPGQGLQFLFEYFSETQRNKGNFPGRFSGRQFSNSRSEMNVSTLELGDSALYLCASSLRGTGLRGYTFGSGTRLTVV.

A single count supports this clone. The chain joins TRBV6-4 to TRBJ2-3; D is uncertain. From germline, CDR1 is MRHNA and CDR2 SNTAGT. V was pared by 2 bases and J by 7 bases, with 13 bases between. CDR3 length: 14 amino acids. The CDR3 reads CASSDLPVQNTQYF. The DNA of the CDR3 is TGTGCCAGCAGTGACCTCCCCGTACAGAATACGCAGTATTTT.

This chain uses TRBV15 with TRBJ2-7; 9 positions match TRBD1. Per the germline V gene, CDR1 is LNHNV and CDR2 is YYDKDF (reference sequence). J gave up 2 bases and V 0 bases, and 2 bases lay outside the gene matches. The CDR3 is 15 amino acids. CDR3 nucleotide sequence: TGTGCCACCAGCAGAGAGGGACAGGGAGCCTACGAGCAGTACTTC. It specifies CATSREGQGAYEQYF.

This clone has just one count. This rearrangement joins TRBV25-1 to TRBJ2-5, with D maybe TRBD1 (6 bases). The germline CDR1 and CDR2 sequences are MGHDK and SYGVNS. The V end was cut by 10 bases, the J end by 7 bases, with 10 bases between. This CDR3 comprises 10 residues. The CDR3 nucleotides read TGTGCCACTTCCAGGGGGACCCAGTACTTC. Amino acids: CATSRGTQYF.

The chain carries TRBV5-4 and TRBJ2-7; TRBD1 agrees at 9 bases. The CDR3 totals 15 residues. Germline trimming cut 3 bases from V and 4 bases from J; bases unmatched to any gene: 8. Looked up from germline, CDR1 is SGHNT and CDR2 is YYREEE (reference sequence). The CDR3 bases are TGTGCCAGCAGCTCTGGGGGACAGGGTAGTTACGAGCAGTACTTC. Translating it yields CASSSGGQGSYEQYF.

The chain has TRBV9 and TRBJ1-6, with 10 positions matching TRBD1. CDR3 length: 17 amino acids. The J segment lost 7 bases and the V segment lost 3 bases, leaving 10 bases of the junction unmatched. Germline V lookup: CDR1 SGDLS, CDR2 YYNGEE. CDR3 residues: CASSAPGTGAGNSPLHF. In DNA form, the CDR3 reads TGTGCCAGCAGCGCCCCGGGGACAGGGGCAGGCAATTCACCCCTCCACTTT.

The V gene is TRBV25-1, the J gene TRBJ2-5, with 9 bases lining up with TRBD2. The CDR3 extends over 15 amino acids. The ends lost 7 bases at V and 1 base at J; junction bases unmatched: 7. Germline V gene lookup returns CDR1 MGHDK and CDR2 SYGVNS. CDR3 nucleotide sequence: TGTGCCAGCAATCCTGCGGGAGGGCCCCAAGAGACCCAGTACTTC. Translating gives CASNPAGGPQETQYF.

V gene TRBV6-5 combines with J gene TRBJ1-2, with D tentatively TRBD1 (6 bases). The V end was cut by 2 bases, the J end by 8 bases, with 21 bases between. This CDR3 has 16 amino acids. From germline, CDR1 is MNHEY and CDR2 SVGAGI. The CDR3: CASSYILDARGLGYTF. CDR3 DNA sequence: TGTGCCAGCAGTTACATCCTGGATGCCAGGGGATTAGGCTACACCTTC.